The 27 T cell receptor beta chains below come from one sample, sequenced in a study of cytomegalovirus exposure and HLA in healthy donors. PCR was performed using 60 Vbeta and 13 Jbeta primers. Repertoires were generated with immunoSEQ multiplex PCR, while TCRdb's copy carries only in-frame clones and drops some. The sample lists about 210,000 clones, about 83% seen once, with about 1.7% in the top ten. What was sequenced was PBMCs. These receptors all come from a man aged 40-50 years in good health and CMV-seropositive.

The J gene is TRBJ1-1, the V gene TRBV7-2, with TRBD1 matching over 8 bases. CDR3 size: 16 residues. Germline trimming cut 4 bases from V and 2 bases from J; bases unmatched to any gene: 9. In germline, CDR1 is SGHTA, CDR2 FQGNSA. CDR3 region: CASSYRGSTFNTEAFF. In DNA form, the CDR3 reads TGTGCCAGCAGCTACAGGGGGTCTACTTTTAACACTGAAGCTTTCTTT.

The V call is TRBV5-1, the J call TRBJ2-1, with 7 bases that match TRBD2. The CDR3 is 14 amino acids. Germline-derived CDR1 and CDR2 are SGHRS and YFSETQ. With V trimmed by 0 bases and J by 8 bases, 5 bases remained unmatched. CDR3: CASSLAGRGDEQFF. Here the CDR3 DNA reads TGCGCCAGCAGCTTGGCAGGGAGGGGAGATGAGCAGTTCTTC. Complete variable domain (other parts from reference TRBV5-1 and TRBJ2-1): KAGVTQTPRYLIKTRGQQVTLSCSPISGHRSVSWYQQTPGQGLQFLFEYFSETQRNKGNFPGRFSGRQFSNSRSEMNVSTLELGDSALYLCASSLAGRGDEQFFGPGTRLTVL.

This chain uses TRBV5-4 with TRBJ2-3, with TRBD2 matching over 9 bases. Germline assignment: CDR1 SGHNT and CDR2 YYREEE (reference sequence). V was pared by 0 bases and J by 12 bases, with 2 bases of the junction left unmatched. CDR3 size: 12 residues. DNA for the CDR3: TGTGCCAGCAGCTTGGGGCGGGAGGGCCAGTATTTT. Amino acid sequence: CASSLGREGQYF.

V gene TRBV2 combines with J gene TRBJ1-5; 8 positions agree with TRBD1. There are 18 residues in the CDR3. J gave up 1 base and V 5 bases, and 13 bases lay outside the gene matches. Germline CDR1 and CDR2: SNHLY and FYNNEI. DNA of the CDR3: TGTGCCAGCAGTTCTACTGCTGACAGGGGTCGGAGCAATCAGCCCCAGCATTTT. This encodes CASSSTADRGRSNQPQHF.

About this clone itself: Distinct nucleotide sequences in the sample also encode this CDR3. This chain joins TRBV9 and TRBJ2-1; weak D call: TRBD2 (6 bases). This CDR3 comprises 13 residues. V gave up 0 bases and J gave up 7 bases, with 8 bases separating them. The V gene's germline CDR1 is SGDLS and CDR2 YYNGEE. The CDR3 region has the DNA TGTGCCAGCAGCGTAGGCGGGGTAAATGAGCAGTTCTTC. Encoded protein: CASSVGGVNEQFF.

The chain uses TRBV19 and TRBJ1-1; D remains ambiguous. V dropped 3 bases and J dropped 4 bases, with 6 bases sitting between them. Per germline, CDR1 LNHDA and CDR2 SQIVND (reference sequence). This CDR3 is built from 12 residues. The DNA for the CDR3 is TGTGCCAGTAGTATTTATTCCACTGAAGCTTTCTTT. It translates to CASSIYSTEAFF.

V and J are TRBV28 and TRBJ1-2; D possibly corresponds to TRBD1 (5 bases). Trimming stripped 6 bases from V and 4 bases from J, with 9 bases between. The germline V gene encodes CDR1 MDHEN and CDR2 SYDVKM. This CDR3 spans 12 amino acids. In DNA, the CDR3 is TGTGCCAGCAGCAGGGAAAGCTATGGCTACACCTTC. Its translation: CASSRESYGYTF.

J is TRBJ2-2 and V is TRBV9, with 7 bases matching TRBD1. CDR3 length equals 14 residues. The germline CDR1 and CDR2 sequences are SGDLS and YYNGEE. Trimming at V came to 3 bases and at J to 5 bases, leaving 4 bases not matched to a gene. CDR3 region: CASSAGQRTGELFF. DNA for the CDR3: TGTGCCAGCAGCGCGGGACAGAGAACCGGGGAGCTGTTTTTT.

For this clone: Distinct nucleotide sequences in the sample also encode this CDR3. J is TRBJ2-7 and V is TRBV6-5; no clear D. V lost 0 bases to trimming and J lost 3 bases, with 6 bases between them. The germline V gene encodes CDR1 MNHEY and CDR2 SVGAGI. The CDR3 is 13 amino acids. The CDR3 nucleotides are TGTGCCAGCAGTTACTCGGGCAGCTACGAGCAGTACTTC. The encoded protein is CASSYSGSYEQYF.

In nucleotides, the CDR3 is TGTGCCAGCAGTATAAGGGGAAAGTACACTGAAGCTTTCTTT. This gives the protein CASSIRGKYTEAFF. The chain recombines TRBV6-1 with TRBJ1-1; the D gene is possibly TRBD1 (5 bases). CDR3 size: 14 residues. Trimming took off 5 bases at V and 3 bases at J, with 13 bases between the two ends. Germline V gives CDR1 MNHNS, CDR2 SASEGT.

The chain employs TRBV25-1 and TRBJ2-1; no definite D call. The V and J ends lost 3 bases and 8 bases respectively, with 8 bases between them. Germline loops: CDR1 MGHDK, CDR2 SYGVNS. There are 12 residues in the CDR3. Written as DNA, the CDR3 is TGTGCCAGCAGTGATATTACTGATGAGCAGTTCTTC. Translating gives CASSDITDEQFF.

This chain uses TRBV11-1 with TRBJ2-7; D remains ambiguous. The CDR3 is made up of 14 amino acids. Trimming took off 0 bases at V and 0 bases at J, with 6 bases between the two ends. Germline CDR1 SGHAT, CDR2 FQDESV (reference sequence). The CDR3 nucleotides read TGTGCCAGCAGCTTAGCGAGTGACTCCTACGAGCAGTACTTC. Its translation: CASSLASDSYEQYF.

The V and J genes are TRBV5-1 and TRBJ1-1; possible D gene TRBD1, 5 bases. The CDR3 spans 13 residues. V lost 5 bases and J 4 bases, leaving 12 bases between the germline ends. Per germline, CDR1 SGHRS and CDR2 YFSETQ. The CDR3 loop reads CASSETVGTEAFF. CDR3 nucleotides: TGCGCCAGCAGTGAGACAGTGGGCACTGAAGCTTTCTTT.

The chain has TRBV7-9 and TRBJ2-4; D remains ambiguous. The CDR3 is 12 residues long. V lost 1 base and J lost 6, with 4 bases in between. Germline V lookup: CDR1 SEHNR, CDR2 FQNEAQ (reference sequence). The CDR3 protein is CASSLGRNIQYF. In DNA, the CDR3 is TGTGCCAGCAGCTTAGGCAGAAACATTCAGTACTTC.

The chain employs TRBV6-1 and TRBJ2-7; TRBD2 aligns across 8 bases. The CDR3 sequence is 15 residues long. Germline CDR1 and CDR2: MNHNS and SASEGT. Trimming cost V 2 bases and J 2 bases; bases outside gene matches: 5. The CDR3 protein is CASSEREGRTYEQYF. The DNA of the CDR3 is TGTGCCAGCAGTGAACGGGAGGGGAGAACCTACGAGCAGTACTTC.

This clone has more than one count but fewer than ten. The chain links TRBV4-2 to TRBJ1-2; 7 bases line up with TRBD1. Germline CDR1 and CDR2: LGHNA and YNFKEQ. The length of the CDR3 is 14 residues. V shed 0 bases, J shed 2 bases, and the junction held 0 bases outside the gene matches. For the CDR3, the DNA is TGTGCCAGCAGCCAAGAAGGGGGCAACTATGGCTACACCTTC. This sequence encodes CASSQEGGNYGYTF.

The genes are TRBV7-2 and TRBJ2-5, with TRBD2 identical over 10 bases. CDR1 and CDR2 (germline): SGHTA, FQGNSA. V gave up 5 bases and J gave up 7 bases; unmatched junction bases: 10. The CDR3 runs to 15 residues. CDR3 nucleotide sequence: TGTGCCAGCAGCACTGGACTAGCGGTCTCGGGGACCCAGTACTTC. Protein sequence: CASSTGLAVSGTQYF. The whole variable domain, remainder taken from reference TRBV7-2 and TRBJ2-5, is GAGVSQSPSNKVTEKGKDVELRCDPISGHTALYWYRQSLGQGLEFLIYFQGNSAPDKSGLPSDRFSAERTGGSVSTLTIQRTQQEDSAVYLCASSTGLAVSGTQYFGPGTRLLVL.

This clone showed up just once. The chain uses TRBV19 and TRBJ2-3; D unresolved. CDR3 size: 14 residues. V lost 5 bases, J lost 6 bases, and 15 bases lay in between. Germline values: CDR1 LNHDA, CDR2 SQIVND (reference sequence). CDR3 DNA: TGTGCCAGTAGTGGGCAGCAGTCGGCGGATACGCAGTATTTT. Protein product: CASSGQQSADTQYF.

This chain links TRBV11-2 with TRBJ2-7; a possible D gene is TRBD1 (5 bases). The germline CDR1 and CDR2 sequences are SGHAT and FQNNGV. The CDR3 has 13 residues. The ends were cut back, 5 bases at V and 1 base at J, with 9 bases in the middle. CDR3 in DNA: TGTGCCAGCAGCCCGCCAGGGTCCTACGAGCAGTACTTC. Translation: CASSPPGSYEQYF.

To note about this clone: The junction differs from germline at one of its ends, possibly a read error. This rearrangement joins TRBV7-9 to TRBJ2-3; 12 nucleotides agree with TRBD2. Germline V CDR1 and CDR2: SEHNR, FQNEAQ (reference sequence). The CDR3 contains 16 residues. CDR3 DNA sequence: TGTTCCAGCAGCTCAGGACTAGCGGGGAGAACAGATACGCAGTATTTT. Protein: CSSSSGLAGRTDTQYF.

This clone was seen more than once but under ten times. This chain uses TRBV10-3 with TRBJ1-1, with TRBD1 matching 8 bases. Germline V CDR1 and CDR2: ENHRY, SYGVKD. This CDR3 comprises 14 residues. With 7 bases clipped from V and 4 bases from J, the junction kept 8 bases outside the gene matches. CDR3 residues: CAINPQGVTTEAFF. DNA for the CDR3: TGTGCCATCAATCCACAGGGGGTCACCACTGAAGCTTTCTTT.

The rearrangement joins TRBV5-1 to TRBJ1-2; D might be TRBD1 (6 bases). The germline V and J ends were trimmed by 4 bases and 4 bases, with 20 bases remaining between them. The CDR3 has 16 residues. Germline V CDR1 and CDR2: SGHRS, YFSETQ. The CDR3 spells CASSPKVDRTPYGYTF. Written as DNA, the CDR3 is TGCGCCAGCAGCCCGAAGGTTGACAGGACTCCCTATGGCTACACCTTC.

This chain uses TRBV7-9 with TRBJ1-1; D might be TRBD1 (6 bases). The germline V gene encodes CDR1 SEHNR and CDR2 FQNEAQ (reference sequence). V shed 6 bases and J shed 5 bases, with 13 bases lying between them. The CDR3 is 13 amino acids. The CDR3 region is CASSQGRPTEAFF. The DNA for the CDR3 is TGTGCCAGCAGTCAGGGGCGCCCAACTGAAGCTTTCTTT.

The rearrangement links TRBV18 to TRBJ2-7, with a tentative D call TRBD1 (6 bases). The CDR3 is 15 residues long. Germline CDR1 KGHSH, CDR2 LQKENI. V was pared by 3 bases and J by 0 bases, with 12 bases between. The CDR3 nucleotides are TGTGCCAGCTCACCGTCGGGACACAACTCCTACGAGCAGTACTTC. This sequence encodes CASSPSGHNSYEQYF.

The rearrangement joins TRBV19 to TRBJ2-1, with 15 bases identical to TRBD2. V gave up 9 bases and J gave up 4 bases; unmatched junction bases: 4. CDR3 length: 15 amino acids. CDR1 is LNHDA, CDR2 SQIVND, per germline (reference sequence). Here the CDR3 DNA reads TGTGCCAGCAGGGGACTAGCGGGGGGTTACAATGAGCAGTTCTTC. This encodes CASRGLAGGYNEQFF.

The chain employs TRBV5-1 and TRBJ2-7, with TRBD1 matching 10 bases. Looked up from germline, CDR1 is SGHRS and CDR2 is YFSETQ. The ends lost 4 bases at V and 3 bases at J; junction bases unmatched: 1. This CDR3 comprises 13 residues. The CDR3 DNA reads TGCGCCAGCAGCCGGGACAGGGGCTACGAGCAGTACTTC. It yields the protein CASSRDRGYEQYF.

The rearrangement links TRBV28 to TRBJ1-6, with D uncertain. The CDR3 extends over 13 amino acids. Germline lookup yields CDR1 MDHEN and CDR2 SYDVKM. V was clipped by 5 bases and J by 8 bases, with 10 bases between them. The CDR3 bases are TGTGCCAGCAGTCTACTGCGTGATTCACCCCTCCACTTT. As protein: CASSLLRDSPLHF.